The 27 T cell receptor beta chains given below trace back to one sample, sequenced in a study of cytomegalovirus exposure and HLA in healthy donors (dated by TCRdb to 2015 to 2018). The library was obtained by the immunoSEQ multiplex PCR assay. For the multiplex PCR, a mixture combining 60 forward primers for TCR Vbeta segments and 13 reverse primers for TCR Jbeta segments was used. Sourced from immuneACCESS, this table was stored by TCRdb with only in-frame sequences that have V and J called. A share of the clones is absent; for the studies checked, an unresolved V gene accounts for under half, and the remainder has no known explanation. The sample's own table lists around 70,000 clones. 1.7% of the sample is taken by the ten largest. Material: PBMCs. These receptor sequences come from a woman aged 25 to 39 in good health and CMV-seronegative.

The chain combines TRBV4-3 with TRBJ2-7; 12 nucleotides match TRBD2. The germline V gene encodes CDR1 LGHNA and CDR2 YSLEER. The CDR3 length is 16 residues. With 2 bases clipped from V and 2 bases from J, the junction kept 4 bases outside the gene matches. Here the CDR3 reads CASSQQGLAGTYEQYF. DNA for the CDR3: TGCGCCAGCAGCCAACAGGGACTAGCGGGCACCTACGAGCAGTACTTC.

V gene TRBV28 combines with J gene TRBJ2-7, with TRBD2 matching over 12 bases. Germline CDR1 and CDR2: MDHEN and SYDVKM. The V and J ends lost 6 bases and 3 bases, in that order; junction bases with no gene match: 6. This CDR3 region has 15 residues. CDR3 protein: CASRGTSGPLYEQYF. CDR3 DNA sequence: TGTGCCAGCAGGGGGACTAGCGGGCCCCTCTACGAGCAGTACTTC.

The chain links TRBV18 to TRBJ1-5; TRBD1 agrees at 9 bases. CDR1 and CDR2 (germline): KGHSH, LQKENI. The V and J ends lost 1 base and 2 bases, in that order; junction bases with no gene match: 9. The CDR3 covers 18 residues. The CDR3 sequence: CASSPQGQGFGGNQPQHF. The CDR3 DNA reads TGTGCCAGCTCACCACAGGGACAGGGATTCGGTGGCAATCAGCCCCAGCATTTT.

This sequence joins TRBV10-2 and TRBJ1-6; 11 bases align to TRBD1. The CDR3 is 15 residues long. The germline V gene has CDR1 WSHSY and CDR2 SAAADI. V dropped 6 bases and J dropped 10; count of bases not matched to a gene: 8. The DNA of the CDR3 is TGCGCCAGCAGATCCGGGACAGGGGGAGGATCACCCCTCCACTTT. Its protein product is CASRSGTGGGSPLHF.

This clone is identified as medium-sized from frequency. The chain recombines TRBV5-4 with TRBJ1-1; 11 bases line up with TRBD1. Germline-derived CDR1 and CDR2 are SGHNT and YYREEE (reference sequence). Trimming cost V 3 bases and J 11 bases; bases outside gene matches: 6. The CDR3 consists of 13 residues. The CDR3 loop reads CASSWTGGAQAFF. Here the CDR3 DNA reads TGTGCCAGCAGCTGGACAGGGGGCGCGCAGGCTTTCTTT.

The chain uses TRBV19 and TRBJ1-2; D possibly corresponds to TRBD1 (6 bases). The CDR3 spans 15 residues. The germline V gene encodes CDR1 LNHDA and CDR2 SQIVND (reference sequence). V lost 5 bases and J 8 bases, leaving 21 bases between the germline ends. CDR3 residues: CASSEDRDNSWGYTF. The CDR3, as DNA: TGTGCCAGTAGTGAGGACCGGGACAACTCCTGGGGCTACACCTTC.

This rearrangement joins TRBV6-5 to TRBJ2-7; 10 bases agree with TRBD1. The J segment lost 5 bases and the V segment lost 5 bases, leaving 9 bases of the junction unmatched. Germline CDR1 reads MNHEY; CDR2 reads SVGAGI. The CDR3 contains 15 residues. DNA for the CDR3: TGTGCCAGCAGTCAAGACAGGGGGCCCCGGGACGAGCAGTACTTC. Translated: CASSQDRGPRDEQYF.

This chain connects TRBV13 to TRBJ2-5; 10 bases fit TRBD1. V lost 5 bases to trimming and J lost 5 bases; unmatched junction nucleotides: 11. Germline V gene lookup returns CDR1 PRHDT and CDR2 FYEKMQ (reference sequence). CDR3 size: 16 residues. CDR3 region: CASSPDRGTGDETQYF. The DNA for the CDR3 is TGTGCCAGCAGCCCCGATCGCGGGACAGGGGACGAGACCCAGTACTTC.

The chain employs TRBV28 and TRBJ1-4; tentatively, D is TRBD1 (5 bases). With 5 bases removed from V and 10 bases from J, the gap between germline ends came to 11 bases. CDR1 is MDHEN, CDR2 SYDVKM, per germline. This CDR3 is 12 amino acids long. DNA for the CDR3: TGTGCCAGCAGTACCATCCAGGGAAAACTGTTTTTT. Its protein product is CASSTIQGKLFF.

This sequence joins TRBV7-2 and TRBJ2-2; 9 nucleotides align to TRBD2. V dropped 2 bases and J dropped 4; count of bases not matched to a gene: 5. The germline V gene has CDR1 SGHTA and CDR2 FQGNSA. CDR3 length: 16 amino acids. CDR3 in amino acids: CASSLIRGRGTGELFF. In DNA form, the CDR3 reads TGTGCCAGCAGCTTAATTCGCGGGAGGGGCACCGGGGAGCTGTTTTTT.

V gene TRBV27 combines with J gene TRBJ2-7; TRBD2 aligns across 10 bases. This CDR3 has 15 residues. CDR1 and CDR2 (germline): MNHEY, SMNVEV (reference sequence). V lost 5 bases and J lost 6; bases outside the gene matches: 10. CDR3 region: CASSGPSGRAGEQYF. Here the CDR3 DNA reads TGTGCCAGCAGTGGACCGAGCGGGAGGGCAGGCGAGCAGTACTTC.

J is TRBJ2-2 and V is TRBV5-1, with D uncertain. Germline values: CDR1 SGHRS, CDR2 YFSETQ. The CDR3 has 14 residues. Trimming removed 4 bases from V and 3 bases from J, with 10 bases in between. The CDR3 DNA reads as TGCGCCAGCAGCCCCCTTACTCACACCGGGGAGCTGTTTTTT. Its translation is CASSPLTHTGELFF.

The chain is built from TRBV5-4 and TRBJ2-2; 14 nucleotides match TRBD2. The trim removed 3 bases at V and 13 bases at J, leaving 11 bases unmatched. Germline CDR1 is SGHNT and CDR2 is YYREEE (reference sequence). This CDR3 has 16 amino acids. The CDR3 spells CASSSPGLAGDLGLFF. In DNA form, the CDR3 reads TGTGCCAGCAGCTCGCCGGGACTAGCGGGGGATTTAGGGCTGTTTTTT.

The chain is built from TRBV2 and TRBJ1-2, with D unresolved. The ends were cut back, 3 bases at V and 1 base at J, with 9 bases in the middle. The CDR3 length is 14 residues. Germline V gene lookup returns CDR1 SNHLY and CDR2 FYNNEI. The CDR3 nucleotides are TGTGCCAGCAGTGAGAGGGTCATTAACTATGGCTACACCTTC. This encodes CASSERVINYGYTF.

The J gene is TRBJ2-2, the V gene TRBV29-1, with D possibly being TRBD1 (6 bases). Germline values: CDR1 SQVTM, CDR2 ANQGSEA. CDR3 length: 14 residues. Trimming left V 4 bases short and J 2 bases short, with 11 bases between. The CDR3 spells CSVAPDRNTGELFF. CDR3 bases: TGCAGCGTTGCCCCGGACAGAAACACCGGGGAGCTGTTTTTT.

This chain links TRBV9 with TRBJ2-1; D might be TRBD2 (7 bases). This CDR3 has 14 residues. Germline V lookup: CDR1 SGDLS, CDR2 YYNGEE. V was trimmed by 2 bases and J by 8 bases, leaving 14 bases between them. The CDR3 is CASSVGGLVHEQFF. In DNA, the CDR3 is TGTGCCAGCAGCGTGGGGGGGCTCGTCCATGAGCAGTTCTTC. Looking up the rest from reference TRBV9 and TRBJ2-1 gives the full variable domain: DSGVTQTPKHLITATGQRVTLRCSPRSGDLSVYWYQQSLDQGLQFLIQYYNGEERAKGNILERFSAQQFPDLHSELNLSSLELGDSALYFCASSVGGLVHEQFFGPGTRLTVL.

The CDR3 sequence is CASSLQGFGNTIYF. The CDR3, as DNA: TGCGCCAGCAGCTTACAGGGATTCGGAAACACCATATATTTT. The V gene is TRBV5-1, the J gene TRBJ1-3; possibly TRBD1 for D (6 bases). CDR3 length: 14 residues. The V and J ends lost 2 bases and 4 bases respectively, with 10 bases between them. The germline gives CDR1 SGHRS, CDR2 YFSETQ. The variable domain in full, completed from reference TRBV5-1 and TRBJ1-3, reads KAGVTQTPRYLIKTRGQQVTLSCSPISGHRSVSWYQQTPGQGLQFLFEYFSETQRNKGNFPGRFSGRQFSNSRSEMNVSTLELGDSALYLCASSLQGFGNTIYFGEGSWLTVV.

The DNA of the CDR3 is TGTGCCAGCAGCCCCGGACAGGGGAGCGCCTACGAGCAGTACTTC. The encoded protein is CASSPGQGSAYEQYF. The chain carries TRBV5-4 and TRBJ2-7; 9 positions match TRBD1. In germline, CDR1 is SGHNT, CDR2 YYREEE (reference sequence). V shed 4 bases, J shed 2 bases, and the junction held 7 bases outside the gene matches. CDR3 size: 15 residues.

The chain employs TRBV5-1 and TRBJ2-3; a weak D match, TRBD2 (5 bases). V lost 2 bases to trimming and J lost 1 base, with 5 bases between them. This CDR3 comprises 13 residues. In germline, CDR1 is SGHRS, CDR2 YFSETQ. CDR3 nucleotides: TGCGCCAGCAGCTTTAGCGGCACAGATACGCAGTATTTT. This translates into CASSFSGTDTQYF.

The rearrangement uses TRBV4-2 and TRBJ1-2, with 7 positions matching TRBD1. V lost 5 bases, J lost 1 base, and 7 bases stayed unmatched. Germline CDR1 and CDR2: LGHNA and YNFKEQ. The length of the CDR3 is 15 residues. CDR3: CASSSTGVSNYGYTF. CDR3 sequence (DNA): TGTGCCAGCAGCTCCACAGGGGTTAGTAACTATGGCTACACCTTC.

The chain recombines TRBV28 with TRBJ2-5, with TRBD2 matching over 7 bases. The CDR3 covers 13 residues. CDR1 is MDHEN, CDR2 SYDVKM, per germline. Trimming at V came to 6 bases and at J to 2 bases, leaving 3 bases not matched to a gene. The CDR3, as DNA: TGTGCCAGCAGGCCTAGCGGACAAGAGACCCAGTACTTC. This translates into CASRPSGQETQYF.

The rearrangement links TRBV13 to TRBJ1-6; TRBD1 might be the D (5 bases). V lost 0 bases and J lost 10, with 19 bases in between. Looked up from germline, CDR1 is PRHDT and CDR2 is FYEKMQ (reference sequence). This CDR3 spans 17 amino acids. The CDR3 coding sequence is TGTGCCAGCAGCTTAGGCTGGGGCCCGGGGGTAGGATCACCCCTCCACTTT. Its translation is CASSLGWGPGVGSPLHF. Supplemented by reference TRBV13 and TRBJ1-6, the full variable domain reads AAGVIQSPRHLIKEKRETATLKCYPIPRHDTVYWYQQGPGQDPQFLISFYEKMQSDKGSIPDRFSAQQFSDYHSELNMSSLELGDSALYFCASSLGWGPGVGSPLHFGNGTRLTVT.

The chain is built from TRBV4-1 and TRBJ1-4; 9 bases line up with TRBD1. Trimming removed 6 bases from V and 7 bases from J; junction bases left unmatched: 6. The CDR3 consists of 14 residues. Germline V gene sequence: CDR1 MGHRA, CDR2 YSYEKL. DNA for the CDR3: TGCGCCAGCAGGATGGGACAGGGCAGTGAAAAACTGTTTTTT. It encodes CASRMGQGSEKLFF.

The chain employs TRBV27 and TRBJ2-1; 10 bases are a match to TRBD2. This CDR3 has 16 amino acids. V gave up 7 bases and J gave up 4 bases; unmatched junction bases: 10. Germline CDR1 is MNHEY and CDR2 is SMNVEV (reference sequence). The CDR3 protein is CASNFVAGGPYNEQFF. Here the CDR3 DNA reads TGTGCCAGCAACTTCGTAGCGGGGGGACCTTACAATGAGCAGTTCTTC.

DNA for the CDR3: TGCGCCAGCAGCGTGGGACAGGGGGCTGGGGCCAACGTCCTGACTTTC. Protein product: CASSVGQGAGANVLTF. The rearrangement joins TRBV5-1 to TRBJ2-6; 11 nucleotides line up with TRBD1. With 4 bases clipped from V and 2 bases from J, the junction kept 2 bases outside the gene matches. CDR1 and CDR2 (germline): SGHRS, YFSETQ. This CDR3 spans 16 amino acids.

The chain carries TRBV19 and TRBJ2-7; the D gene is possibly TRBD2 (6 bases). This CDR3 comprises 16 residues. Trimming removed 6 bases from V and 7 bases from J, with 25 bases in between. Germline V gene data show CDR1 as LNHDA and CDR2 as SQIVND (reference sequence). The CDR3 is CASRDSQGGQTTEQYF. The CDR3, as DNA: TGTGCCAGTAGGGATTCTCAGGGAGGCCAGACTACTGAGCAGTACTTC.

The chain joins TRBV18 to TRBJ2-1; tentative D call: TRBD2 (6 bases). The CDR3 is 14 amino acids. V shed 2 bases and J shed 12 bases, with 17 bases lying between them. The germline V gene encodes CDR1 KGHSH and CDR2 LQKENI. The CDR3 here is CASSPGGQPQGQFF. The CDR3 DNA reads as TGTGCCAGCTCACCAGGAGGGCAGCCCCAGGGGCAGTTCTTC. Full variable domain (missing parts from reference TRBV18 and TRBJ2-1): NAGVMQNPRHLVRRRGQEARLRCSPMKGHSHVYWYRQLPEEGLKFMVYLQKENIIDESGMPKERFSAEFPKEGPSILRIQQVVRGDSAAYFCASSPGGQPQGQFFGPGTRLTVL.